This TCR beta chain was identified in a study of blood T cells in healthy people across ages. The V end was cut by 3 bases, the J end by 4 bases, with 14 bases between. The CDR3 is 14 residues long. Germline CDR1 SGDLS, CDR2 YYNGEE. For this clonotype: Its antigen remains unknown.

Notes on the study in general: Using unsorted PBMCs precluded a conclusive naive versus antigen-experienced comparison. With naive T cell percentage, TCR beta diversity showed a strong correlation.

Through a sample-barcoded 5' primer and a J-beta primer mix, a second PCR was run for roughly 7 to 11 cycles. Samples each returned at least 2.5 million CDR3-containing paired-end reads. MiXCR was run by TCRdb on the 5' RACE reads, yielding one entry per CDR3 protein. Among roughly 1.5 million distinct CDR3 sequences listed, roughly 43% were seen once. The sequenced sample consisted of blood. This TCR was sampled from a woman under 30 in good health. The rearrangement uses TRBV9 and TRBJ2-7, with TRBD2 as a possible D gene (6 bases). CDR3 coding DNA: TGTGCCAGCAGCGCGGGGTGGGGAGGATACGAGCAGTACTTC. It is translated as CASSAGWGGYEQYF.